A single sample is the source of the 17 T cell receptor beta chains below, sequenced in a study of tumor and adjacent non-tumor tissue in lung cancer (dated by TCRdb to 2017 to 2018). RNA was isolated from bulk unsorted tissue, and RNA quality was assessed with a NanoDrop ND-1000 and an Agilent 2100. Library generation was performed with multiplex PCR. The sequencer was an Illumina HiSeq 2500. TCRbeta libraries were constructed through three rounds of nested PCR with primers (Table S4) according to protocols adapted from ARM-PCR. The public reads were reprocessed in TCRdb via fastp at Q25 and MiXCR, keeping in-frame beta chains. Every entry covers one CDR3 protein and lists the most common genes and DNA from its rows. The sample yields 70,000 to 80,000 distinct CDR3 sequences; over 60% were counted once. The ten largest clones capture approximately 9.5% of the sample. The sample taken for sequencing was lung tumor tissue. Source of these receptors: a woman aged 35 to 49 with non-small cell lung cancer.

On this clonotype itself: This CDR3 is missing its conserved last phenylalanine or tryptophan, likely due to a read error. V is TRBV29-1 and J is TRBJ2-2; the match to TRBD2 covers 11 bases. This CDR3 region has 14 residues. With V trimmed by 5 bases and J by 5 bases, 4 bases remained unmatched. Germline values: CDR1 SQVTM, CDR2 ANQGSEA. The CDR3 is CSVTSGGGTGELFY. In nucleotides, the CDR3 is TGCAGCGTTACTAGCGGGGGAGGAACCGGGGAGCTGTTTTAT.

Worth noting for this clonotype: This may arise from a read error, as a much more abundant clone is one base away. The rearrangement links TRBV30 to TRBJ2-1, with 11 bases identical to TRBD2. This CDR3 has 15 residues. Germline V gene sequence: CDR1 GTSNPN, CDR2 SVGIG (reference sequence). In nucleotides, the CDR3 is TGTGCCGGGAGTCCGACTAGCGGGATCTACAATGAGCAGTTCTTC. Residues: CAGSPTSGIYNEQFF.

To note about this clonotype: One end of the junction varies from germline; a read error may be responsible. The V call is TRBV11-2, the J call TRBJ2-7; maybe TRBD2 (5 bases). The germline V gene encodes CDR1 SGHAT and CDR2 FQNNGV. CDR3 length: 15 amino acids. CDR3 DNA sequence: TGTGCCTGCAGCTTATTGCAGCCGGGGTACTACGAGCAGTACTTC. Encoded protein: CACSLLQPGYYEQYF. Full variable domain (rest looked up from reference TRBV11-2 and TRBJ2-7): EAGVAQSPRYKIIEKRQSVAFWCNPISGHATLYWYQQILGQGPKLLIQFQNNGVVDDSQLPKDRFSAERLKGVDSTLKIQPAKLEDSAVYLCACSLLQPGYYEQYFGPGTRLTVT.

The chain uses TRBV7-9 and TRBJ2-1; D is undetermined. V gave up 5 bases and J gave up 13 bases, with 21 bases separating them. The CDR3 runs to 14 residues. CDR1 is SEHNR, CDR2 FQNEAQ, per germline (reference sequence). CDR3 sequence reads: CASSRDLLYSEQFF. The DNA for the CDR3 is TGTGCCAGCAGCAGGGATCTTCTCTACAGTGAACAGTTCTTC.

Turning to this clonotype: Given the absence of the conserved phenylalanine or tryptophan at the CDR3 end, a read error is likely. No DNA is shown, since the ends of the CDR3 on it are uncertain; the CDR3 is the one TCRdb lists. Here the CDR3 reads CASSLGSGNYGYNL. The V call is TRBV11-2, the J call TRBJ1-2; TRBD1, the D gene given by the table, was not confirmed from the DNA. The CDR3 is 14 amino acids in total, end residues counted. Germline CDR1 reads SGHAT; CDR2 reads FQNNGV.

On this clonotype itself: The junction departs from germline at one end; a sequencing error may be responsible. The chain recombines TRBV20-1 with TRBJ1-2; a weak D match, TRBD1 (5 bases). The CDR3 length is 13 residues. Germline V CDR1 and CDR2: DFQATT, SNEGSKA (reference sequence). CDR3 loop: CNARVQANYGYTF. In nucleotides, the CDR3 is TGCAATGCTAGAGTACAGGCCAATTATGGCTACACATTC.

The chain links TRBV2 to TRBJ1-2; TRBD1 matches 9 bases. CDR3 length: 13 amino acids. V shed 4 bases, J shed 10 bases, and the junction held 7 bases outside the gene matches. Germline values: CDR1 SNHLY, CDR2 FYNNEI. CDR3 in amino acids: CASSAQGADDYTF. As DNA, the CDR3 is TGTGCCAGCAGTGCACAGGGGGCGGATGACTACACCTTC.

About this clonotype itself: One end of the junction varies from germline; a read error may be responsible. The chain links TRBV11-2 to TRBJ2-5; 8 positions match TRBD2. The germline V gene has CDR1 SGHAT and CDR2 FQNNGV. The CDR3 spans 15 residues. CDR3 sequence reads: CVSSQSTSERETQYF. The DNA of the CDR3 is TGTGTCAGCAGCCAGTCCACTAGCGAGCGGGAGACCCAGTATTTC.

Worth noting for this clonotype: At one end, the junction sequence differs from germline, possibly due to a read error. The genes are TRBV5-6 and TRBJ2-7; possibly TRBD1 for D (5 bases). This CDR3 contains 15 residues. Germline loops: CDR1 SGHDT, CDR2 YYEEEE. CDR3 amino acids: CASSPYGQRAYKQYF. CDR3 nucleotides: TGTGCTAGCAGCCCGTATGGACAAAGGGCCTACAAGCAGTACTTC.

This clonotype is medium-sized within its sample. This chain connects TRBV5-4 to TRBJ1-5, with D possibly matching TRBD1 (6 bases). Germline CDR1 SGHNT, CDR2 YYREEE (reference sequence). CDR3 length equals 12 residues. CDR3 loop: CAWWGAGQPQHF. The CDR3 nucleotides read TGTGCTTGGTGGGGGGCAGGTCAGCCCCAGCATTTT.

Regarding this clonotype: One junction end does not reproduce the germline sequence, and a read error may be involved. The rearrangement links TRBV6-1 to TRBJ2-3; possibly TRBD1 or TRBD2 for D (5 bases each). Germline V gene sequence: CDR1 MNHNS, CDR2 SASEGT. The CDR3 extends over 13 amino acids. The CDR3 loop is CASSEGTPGTRYF. The CDR3 DNA follows: TGTGCCAGCAGCGAAGGGACCCCAGGTACGCGGTATTTT.

Details on this clonotype: A much larger clone sits a single nucleotide away, making a read error possible. V is TRBV7-9 and J is TRBJ2-5; maybe TRBD1 (5 bases). Trimming shortened V by 5 bases and J by 0 bases, and 16 bases separated the two germline ends. Looked up from germline, CDR1 is SEHNR and CDR2 is FQNEAQ (reference sequence). This CDR3 has 16 residues. The CDR3 protein is CASSTLRARYQETQYF. The CDR3, as DNA: TGTGCCAGCAGCACCCTCAGGGCTCGTTACCAAGAGACCCAGTACTTC.

The J gene is TRBJ2-1, the V gene TRBV11-2; TRBD2 matches at 10 bases. V lost 11 bases, J lost 10 bases, and 26 bases stayed unmatched. CDR3 length: 18 residues. The germline V gene has CDR1 SGHAT and CDR2 FQNNGV. CDR3 nucleotide sequence: TGTGCCTGTAGCTCGCGCATCATAACTAGCGGGGTACTAAGGGAGCAGTTCTTC. Translation gives CACSSRIITSGVLREQFF.

Remarks on this clonotype: This clone may be a read error of a much larger clone one base away. The chain employs TRBV20-1 and TRBJ1-2; D not certain. This CDR3 comprises 13 residues. Looked up from germline, CDR1 is DFQATT and CDR2 is SNEGSKA (reference sequence). DNA of the CDR3: TGCGGTGCTAGTGGGATAAACCATTATGGCTACACCTTC. Amino acid sequence: CGASGINHYGYTF.

Comments on this clonotype: Germline is not matched at one junction end, which may reflect a read error. The chain employs TRBV11-3 and TRBJ2-1; D possibly matches TRBD1 or TRBD2 (5 bases each). The CDR3 runs 14 residues. CDR1 is SGHNT and CDR2 is YENEEA in the germline V gene. Written as DNA, the CDR3 is TGTGCCAGCAGCCAGGGAGACAATAACAATGAGCAGTTTTTC. Translation gives CASSQGDNNNEQFF.

Details on this clonotype: The germline gene is not matched at one end of the junction; a read error may be the cause. The genes are TRBV6-2 or TRBV6-3 and TRBJ1-2; D perhaps matches TRBD1 (6 bases). The V gene's germline CDR1 is MNHEY and CDR2 SVGEGT. This CDR3 has 14 amino acids. The DNA for the CDR3 is TGTGCCTGCAATTGGAAGGGGGTTAGCTATGGCTACGCCTTC. It yields the protein CACNWKGVSYGYAF.

CDR3 coding DNA: TGTGCCAGCAGCCAAGGACCCAACTATAACTACACCTTC. It specifies CASSQGPNYNYTF. The rearrangement links TRBV14 to TRBJ1-2; D remains ambiguous. V was cut by 1 base and J by 10 bases, with 13 bases left in between. This CDR3 comprises 13 residues. Looked up from germline, CDR1 is SGHDN and CDR2 is FVKESK.